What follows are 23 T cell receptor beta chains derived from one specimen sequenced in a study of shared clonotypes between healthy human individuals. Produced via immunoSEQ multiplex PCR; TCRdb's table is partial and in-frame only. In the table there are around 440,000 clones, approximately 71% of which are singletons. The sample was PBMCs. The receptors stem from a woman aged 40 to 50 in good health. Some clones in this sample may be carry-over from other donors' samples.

CDR3 protein: CASSLGRTELNEQFF. For the CDR3, the DNA is TGTGCCAGCAGCTTAGGTAGGACTGAGTTGAATGAGCAGTTCTTC. This sequence joins TRBV7-9 and TRBJ2-1; possible D gene TRBD2, 5 bases. CDR1 and CDR2 (germline): SEHNR, FQNEAQ (reference sequence). Trimming pared 1 base from V and 7 bases from J, leaving 14 bases between. This CDR3 spans 15 amino acids.

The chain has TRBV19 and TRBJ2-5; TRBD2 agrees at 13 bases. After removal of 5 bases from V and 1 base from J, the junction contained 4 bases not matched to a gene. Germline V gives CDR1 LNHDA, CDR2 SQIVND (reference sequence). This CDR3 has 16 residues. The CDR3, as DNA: TGTGCCAGTAGTGGATGGACTAGCGGGGGCCAAGAGACCCAGTACTTC. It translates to CASSGWTSGGQETQYF.

CDR3 bases: TGCGCCAGCAGCCAAGAGGTGGGGGTTCAGTACTTC. As protein: CASSQEVGVQYF. The chain recombines TRBV4-3 with TRBJ2-4; possibly TRBD1 or TRBD2 for D (5 bases each). The CDR3 contains 12 residues. Between the trimmed V and J ends, which lost 0 bases and 11 bases, there was a span of 8 bases. CDR1 is LGHNA, CDR2 YSLEER, per germline.

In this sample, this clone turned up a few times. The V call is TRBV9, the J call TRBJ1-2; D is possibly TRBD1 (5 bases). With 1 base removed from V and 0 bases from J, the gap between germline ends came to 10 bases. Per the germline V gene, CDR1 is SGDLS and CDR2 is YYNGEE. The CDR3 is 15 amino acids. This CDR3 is CASSVWGSPNYGYTF. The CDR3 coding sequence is TGTGCCAGCAGCGTATGGGGCAGCCCTAACTATGGCTACACCTTC.

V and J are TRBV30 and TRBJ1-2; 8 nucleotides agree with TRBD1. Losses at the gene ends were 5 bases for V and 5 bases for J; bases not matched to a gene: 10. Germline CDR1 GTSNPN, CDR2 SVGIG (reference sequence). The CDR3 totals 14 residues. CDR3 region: CAWAQGAGIYGYTF. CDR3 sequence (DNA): TGTGCCTGGGCCCAGGGGGCGGGAATATATGGCTACACCTTC.

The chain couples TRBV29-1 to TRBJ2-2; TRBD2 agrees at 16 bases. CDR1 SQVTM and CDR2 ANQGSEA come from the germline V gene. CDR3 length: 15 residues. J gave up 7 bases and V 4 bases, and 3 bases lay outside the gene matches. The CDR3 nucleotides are TGCAGCGTTGGAGGGACTAGCGGGAGGGACGGGGAGCTGTTTTTT. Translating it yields CSVGGTSGRDGELFF.

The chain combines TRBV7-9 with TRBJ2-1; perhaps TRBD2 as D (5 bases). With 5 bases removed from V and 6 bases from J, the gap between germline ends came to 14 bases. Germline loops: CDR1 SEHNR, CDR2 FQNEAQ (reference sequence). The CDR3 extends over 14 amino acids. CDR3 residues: CASSTQLEGNEQFF. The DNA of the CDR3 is TGTGCCAGCAGCACCCAACTAGAGGGCAATGAGCAGTTCTTC.

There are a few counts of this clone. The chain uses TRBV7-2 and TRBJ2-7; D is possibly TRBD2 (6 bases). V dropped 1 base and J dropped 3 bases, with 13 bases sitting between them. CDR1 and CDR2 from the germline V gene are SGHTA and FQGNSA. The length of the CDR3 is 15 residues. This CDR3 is CASSLVGTGGYEQYF. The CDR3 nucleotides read TGTGCCAGCAGCTTAGTTGGGACTGGAGGCTACGAGCAGTACTTC.

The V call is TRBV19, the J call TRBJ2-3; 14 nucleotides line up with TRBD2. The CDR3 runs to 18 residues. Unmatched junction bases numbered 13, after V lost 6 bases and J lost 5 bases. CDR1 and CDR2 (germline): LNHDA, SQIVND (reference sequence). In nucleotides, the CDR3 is TGTGCCAGTAGCTCACTCTCCGGGACTAGCGGGAGTATAGATACGCAGTATTTT. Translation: CASSSLSGTSGSIDTQYF.

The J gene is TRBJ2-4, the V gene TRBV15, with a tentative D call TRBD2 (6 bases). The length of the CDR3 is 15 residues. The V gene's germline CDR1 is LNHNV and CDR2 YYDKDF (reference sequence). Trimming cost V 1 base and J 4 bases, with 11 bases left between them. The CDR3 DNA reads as TGTGCCACCAGCAGAGGAGTAGCGGATAAAAACATTCAGTACTTC. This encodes CATSRGVADKNIQYF.

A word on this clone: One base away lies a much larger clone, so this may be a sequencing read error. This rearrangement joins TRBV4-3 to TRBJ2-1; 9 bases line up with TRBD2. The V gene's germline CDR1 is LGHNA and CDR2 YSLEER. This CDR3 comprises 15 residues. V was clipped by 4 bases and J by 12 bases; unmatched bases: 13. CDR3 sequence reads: CASSLASTSGHGQFF. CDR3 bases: TGCGCCAGCAGCCTCGCCTCGACTAGCGGCCACGGGCAGTTCTTC.

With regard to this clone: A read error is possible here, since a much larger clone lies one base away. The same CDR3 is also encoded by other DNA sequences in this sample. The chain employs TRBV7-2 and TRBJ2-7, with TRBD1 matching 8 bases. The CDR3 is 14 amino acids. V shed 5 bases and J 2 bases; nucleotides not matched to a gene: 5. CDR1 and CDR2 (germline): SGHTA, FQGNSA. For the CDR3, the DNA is TGTGCCAGCAGCCCTAGACAGGGGCCCTACGAGCAGTACTTC. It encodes CASSPRQGPYEQYF.

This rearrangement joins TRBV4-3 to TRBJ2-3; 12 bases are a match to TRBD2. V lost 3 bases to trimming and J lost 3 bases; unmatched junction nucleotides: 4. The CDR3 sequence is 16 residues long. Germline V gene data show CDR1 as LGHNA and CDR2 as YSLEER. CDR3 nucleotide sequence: TGCGCCAGCAGCCAGTCCGGGACTAGCGGGACAGATACGCAGTATTTT. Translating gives CASSQSGTSGTDTQYF.

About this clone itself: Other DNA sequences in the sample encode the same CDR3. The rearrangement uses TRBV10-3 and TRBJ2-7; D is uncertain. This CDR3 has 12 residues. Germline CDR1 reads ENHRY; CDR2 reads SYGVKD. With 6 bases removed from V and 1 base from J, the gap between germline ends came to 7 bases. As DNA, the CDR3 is TGTGCCATCAGCGGAAATTCCTACGAGCAGTACTTC. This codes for CAISGNSYEQYF.

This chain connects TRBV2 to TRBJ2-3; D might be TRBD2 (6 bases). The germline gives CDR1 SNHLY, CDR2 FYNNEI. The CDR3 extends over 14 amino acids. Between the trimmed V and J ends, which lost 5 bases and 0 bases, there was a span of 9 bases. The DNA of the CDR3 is TGTGCCAGCAGTTGGGGGACTAGCACAGATACGCAGTATTTT. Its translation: CASSWGTSTDTQYF.

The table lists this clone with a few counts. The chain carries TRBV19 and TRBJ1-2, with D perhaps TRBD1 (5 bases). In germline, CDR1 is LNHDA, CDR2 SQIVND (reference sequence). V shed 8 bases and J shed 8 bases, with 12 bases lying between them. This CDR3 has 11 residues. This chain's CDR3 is CASGWGEGYTF. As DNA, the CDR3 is TGTGCCAGTGGGTGGGGCGAGGGCTACACCTTC.

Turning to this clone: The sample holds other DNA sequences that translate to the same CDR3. The CDR3 is CAWSVGEKLFF. In DNA form, the CDR3 reads TGTGCCTGGAGTGTAGGTGAAAAACTGTTTTTT. The chain uses TRBV30 and TRBJ1-4; D gene unclear. V gave up 0 bases and J gave up 7 bases, with 3 bases separating them. Germline values: CDR1 GTSNPN, CDR2 SVGIG (reference sequence). The CDR3 consists of 11 residues.

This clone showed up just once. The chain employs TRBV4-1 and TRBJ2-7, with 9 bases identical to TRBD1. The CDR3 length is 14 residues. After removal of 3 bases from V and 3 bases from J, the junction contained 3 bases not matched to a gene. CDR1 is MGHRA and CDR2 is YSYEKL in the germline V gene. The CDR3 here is CASSHRQGDYEQYF. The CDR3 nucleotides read TGCGCCAGCAGCCACCGACAGGGGGACTACGAGCAGTACTTC.

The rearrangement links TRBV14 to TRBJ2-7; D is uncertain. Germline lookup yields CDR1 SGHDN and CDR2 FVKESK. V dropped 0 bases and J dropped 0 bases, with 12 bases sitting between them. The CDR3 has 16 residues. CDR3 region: CASSQEGSPLSYEQYF. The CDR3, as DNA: TGTGCCAGCAGCCAAGAAGGGTCACCCCTCTCCTACGAGCAGTACTTC.

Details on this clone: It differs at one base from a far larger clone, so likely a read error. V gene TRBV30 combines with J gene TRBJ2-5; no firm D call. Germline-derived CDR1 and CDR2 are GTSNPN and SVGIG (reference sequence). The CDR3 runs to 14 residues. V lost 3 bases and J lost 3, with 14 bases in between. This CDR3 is CAWRRFLYKETQYF. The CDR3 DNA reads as TGTGCCTGGAGGAGGTTCCTGTACAAAGAGACCCAGTACTTC.

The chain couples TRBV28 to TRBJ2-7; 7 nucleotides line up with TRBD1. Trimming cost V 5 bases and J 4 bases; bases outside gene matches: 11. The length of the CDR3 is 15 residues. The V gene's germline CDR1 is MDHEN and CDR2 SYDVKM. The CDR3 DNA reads TGTGCCAGCAGTCCCATAGACAGGGATTGGTACGAGCAGTACTTC. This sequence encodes CASSPIDRDWYEQYF.

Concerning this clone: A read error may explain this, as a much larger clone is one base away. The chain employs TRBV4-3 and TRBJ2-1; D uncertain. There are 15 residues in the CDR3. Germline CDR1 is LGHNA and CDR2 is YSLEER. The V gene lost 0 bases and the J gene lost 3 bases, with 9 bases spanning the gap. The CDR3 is CASSQDPEGYNEQFF. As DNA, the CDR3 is TGCGCCAGCAGCCAAGATCCGGAAGGCTACAATGAGCAGTTCTTC.

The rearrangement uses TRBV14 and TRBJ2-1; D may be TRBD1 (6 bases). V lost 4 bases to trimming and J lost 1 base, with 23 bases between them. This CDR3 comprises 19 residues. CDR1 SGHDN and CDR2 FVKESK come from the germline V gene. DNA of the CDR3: TGTGCCAGCAGCCGACGGGCAACGACCAACAGGGTATCCTACAATGAGCAGTTCTTC. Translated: CASSRRATTNRVSYNEQFF. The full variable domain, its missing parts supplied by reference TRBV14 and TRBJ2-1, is EAGVTQFPSHSVIEKGQTVTLRCDPISGHDNLYWYRRVMGKEIKFLLHFVKESKQDESGMPNNRFLAERTGGTYSTLKVQPAELEDSGVYFCASSRRATTNRVSYNEQFFGPGTRLTVL.